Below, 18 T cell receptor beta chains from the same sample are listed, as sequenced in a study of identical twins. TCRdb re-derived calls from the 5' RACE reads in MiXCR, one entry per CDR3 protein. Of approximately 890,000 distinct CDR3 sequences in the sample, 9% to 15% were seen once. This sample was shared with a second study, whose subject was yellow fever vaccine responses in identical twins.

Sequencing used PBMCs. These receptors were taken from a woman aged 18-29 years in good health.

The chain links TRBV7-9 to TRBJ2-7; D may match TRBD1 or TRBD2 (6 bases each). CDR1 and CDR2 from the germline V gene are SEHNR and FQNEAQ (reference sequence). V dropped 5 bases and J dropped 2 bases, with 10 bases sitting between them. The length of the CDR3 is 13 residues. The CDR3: CASSPRGAYEQYV. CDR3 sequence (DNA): TGTGCCAGCAGCCCTAGGGGGGCCTACGAGCAGTACGTC.

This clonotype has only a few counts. CDR3 loop: CASSAKQGDPFTGELFF. CDR3 coding DNA: TGTGCCAGCAGCGCAAAACAGGGGGACCCATTCACCGGGGAGCTGTTTTTT. This sequence joins TRBV9 and TRBJ2-2; 8 bases line up with TRBD1. Germline-derived CDR1 and CDR2 are SGDLS and YYNGEE. The CDR3 is 17 amino acids. V was clipped by 3 bases and J by 4 bases; unmatched bases: 11.

The CDR3 DNA sequence: TGTGCCATCAGTGAGTCCCTGGGACTAGCGGGGAACTACGAGCAGTACTTC. It specifies CAISESLGLAGNYEQYF. The V gene is TRBV10-3, the J gene TRBJ2-7; 13 bases are shared with TRBD2. The CDR3 runs 17 residues. Trimming removed 0 bases from V and 3 bases from J; junction bases left unmatched: 5. Looked up from germline, CDR1 is ENHRY and CDR2 is SYGVKD.

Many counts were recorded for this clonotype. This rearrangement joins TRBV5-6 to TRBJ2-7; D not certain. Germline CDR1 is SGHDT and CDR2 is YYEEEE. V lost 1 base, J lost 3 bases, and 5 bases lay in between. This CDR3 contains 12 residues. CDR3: CASSLNFYEQYF. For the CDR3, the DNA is TGTGCCAGCAGCTTGAACTTCTACGAGCAGTACTTC.

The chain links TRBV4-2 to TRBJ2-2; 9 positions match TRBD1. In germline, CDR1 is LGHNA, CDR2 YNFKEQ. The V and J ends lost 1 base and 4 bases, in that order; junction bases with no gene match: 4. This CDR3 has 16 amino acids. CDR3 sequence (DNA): TGTGCCAGCAGCCAAGCCGGGACAGGGACCACCGGGGAGCTGTTTTTT. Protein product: CASSQAGTGTTGELFF.

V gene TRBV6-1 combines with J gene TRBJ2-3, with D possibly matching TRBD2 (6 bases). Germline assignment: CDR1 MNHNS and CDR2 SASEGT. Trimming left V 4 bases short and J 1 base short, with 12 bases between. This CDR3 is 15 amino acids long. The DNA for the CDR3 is TGTGCCAGCAGTGTCGGCGGGACCGGCACAGATACGCAGTATTTT. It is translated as CASSVGGTGTDTQYF.

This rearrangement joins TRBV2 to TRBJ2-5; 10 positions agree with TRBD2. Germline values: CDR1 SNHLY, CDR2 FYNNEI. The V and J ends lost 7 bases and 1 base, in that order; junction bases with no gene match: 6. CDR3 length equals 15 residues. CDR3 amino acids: CASTLAGVTQETQYF. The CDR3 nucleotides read TGTGCCAGCACCCTAGCGGGAGTTACCCAAGAGACCCAGTACTTC. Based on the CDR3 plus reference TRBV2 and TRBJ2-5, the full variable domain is EPEVTQTPSHQVTQMGQEVILRCVPISNHLYFYWYRQILGQKVEFLVSFYNNEISEKSEIFDDQFSVERPDGSNFTLKIRSTKLEDSAMYFCASTLAGVTQETQYFGPGTRLLVL.

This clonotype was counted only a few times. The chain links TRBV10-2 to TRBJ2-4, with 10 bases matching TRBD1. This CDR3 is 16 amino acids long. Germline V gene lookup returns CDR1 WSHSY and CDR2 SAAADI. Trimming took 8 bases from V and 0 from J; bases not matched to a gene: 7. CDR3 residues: CASGEDRGVAKNIQYF. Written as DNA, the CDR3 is TGCGCCAGCGGGGAGGACAGGGGGGTAGCCAAAAACATTCAGTACTTC.

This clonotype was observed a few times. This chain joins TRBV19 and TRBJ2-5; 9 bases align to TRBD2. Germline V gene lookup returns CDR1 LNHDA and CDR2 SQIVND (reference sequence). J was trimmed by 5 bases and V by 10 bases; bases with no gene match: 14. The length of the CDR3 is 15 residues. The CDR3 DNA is TGTGCCACTAGACCTCCCGGGACTAGCAGGGAGACCCAGTACTTC. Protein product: CATRPPGTSRETQYF.

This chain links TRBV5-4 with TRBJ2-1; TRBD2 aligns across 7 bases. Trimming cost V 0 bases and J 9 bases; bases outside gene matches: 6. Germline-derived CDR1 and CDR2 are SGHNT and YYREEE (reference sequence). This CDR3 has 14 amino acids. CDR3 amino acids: CASSLGGRSAEQFF. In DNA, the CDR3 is TGTGCCAGCAGCTTGGGCGGGAGATCGGCTGAGCAGTTCTTC.

The chain's CDR3 is CATSRVAGTSSYEQYV. The CDR3 nucleotides read TGTGCCACCAGCAGGGTTGCAGGGACGAGCTCCTACGAGCAGTACGTC. This sequence joins TRBV15 and TRBJ2-7, with D perhaps assigned TRBD1 or TRBD2 (5 bases each). V lost 3 bases and J 0 bases, leaving 15 bases between the germline ends. Germline V gives CDR1 LNHNV, CDR2 YYDKDF (reference sequence). The CDR3 covers 16 residues.

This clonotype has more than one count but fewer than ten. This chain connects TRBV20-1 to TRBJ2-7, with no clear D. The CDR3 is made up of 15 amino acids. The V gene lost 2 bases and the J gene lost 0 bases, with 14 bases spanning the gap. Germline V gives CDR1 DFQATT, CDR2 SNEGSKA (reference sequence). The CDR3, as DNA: TGCAGTGCTAGACCGTTGGGTAAGAGCTCCTACGAGCAGTACGTC. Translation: CSARPLGKSSYEQYV.

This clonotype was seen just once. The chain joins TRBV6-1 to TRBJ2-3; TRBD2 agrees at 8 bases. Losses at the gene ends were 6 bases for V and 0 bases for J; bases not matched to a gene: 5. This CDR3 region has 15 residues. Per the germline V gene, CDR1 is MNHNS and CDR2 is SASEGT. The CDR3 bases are TGTGCCAGCAGCGGACTAGCTAGAAGCACAGATACGCAGTATTTT. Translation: CASSGLARSTDTQYF.

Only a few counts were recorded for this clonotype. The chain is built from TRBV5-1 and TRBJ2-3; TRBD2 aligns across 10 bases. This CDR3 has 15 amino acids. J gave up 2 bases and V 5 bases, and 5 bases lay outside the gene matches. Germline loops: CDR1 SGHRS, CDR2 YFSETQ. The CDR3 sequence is CASRLTSGTTDTQYF. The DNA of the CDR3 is TGCGCCAGCAGATTAACTAGCGGGACCACAGATACGCAGTATTTT.

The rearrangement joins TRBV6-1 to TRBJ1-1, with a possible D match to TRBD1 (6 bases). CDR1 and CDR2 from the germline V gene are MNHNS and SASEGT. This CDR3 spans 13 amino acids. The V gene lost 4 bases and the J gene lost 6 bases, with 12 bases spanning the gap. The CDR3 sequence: CASSGTGWAEAFF. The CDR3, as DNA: TGTGCCAGCAGTGGTACAGGGTGGGCTGAAGCTTTCTTT.

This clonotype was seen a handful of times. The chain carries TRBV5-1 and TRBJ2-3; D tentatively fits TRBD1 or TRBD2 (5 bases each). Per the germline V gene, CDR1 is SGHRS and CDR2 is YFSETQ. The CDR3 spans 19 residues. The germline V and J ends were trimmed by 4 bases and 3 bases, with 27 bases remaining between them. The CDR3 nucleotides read TGCGCCAGCAGCCGGAATGAACGACAGCGTGGGGGTGTTACAGATACGCAGTATTTT. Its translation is CASSRNERQRGGVTDTQYF.

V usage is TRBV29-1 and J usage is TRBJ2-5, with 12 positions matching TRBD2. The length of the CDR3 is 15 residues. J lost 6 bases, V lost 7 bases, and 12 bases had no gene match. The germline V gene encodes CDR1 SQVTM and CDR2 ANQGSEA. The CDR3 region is CSARTSGASLQTQYF. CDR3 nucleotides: TGCAGCGCAAGGACTAGCGGGGCGTCCCTTCAGACCCAGTACTTC.

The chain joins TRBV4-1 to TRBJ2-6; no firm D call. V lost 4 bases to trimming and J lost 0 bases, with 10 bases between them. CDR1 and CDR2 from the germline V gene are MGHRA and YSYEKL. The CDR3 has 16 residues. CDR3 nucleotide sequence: TGCGCCAGCAGCCCCAAGAAACTCTCTGGGGCCAACGTCCTGACTTTC. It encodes CASSPKKLSGANVLTF.